A selection of T cell receptor beta chains follows, all from one sample in a study of blood T cell repertoires in COVID-19. Profiling relied on immunoSEQ multiplex PCR, and the TCRdb table lists in-frame clones only, not all of them. Of about 280,000 clones listed, 90% are singletons. The sequencing sample was made of PBMCs or T cells enriched from blood (not recorded which). These receptors originate from a woman between 18 and 29 years old with acute COVID-19. CDR3s include the opening cysteine and the closing phenylalanine or tryptophan. Each record gives: V gene, D gene, J gene, clone size, CDR3 protein, CDR3 DNA. D genes are given only for firm matches. Only some rows state a clone size, as once, few, many or a class for expanded clones.

V: TRBV13; D: TRBD1; J: TRBJ2-7; size: NA; CDR3: CASSNTGTGGHEQYF; DNA: TGTGCCAGCAGTAATACCGGGACAGGGGGCCACGAGCAGTACTTC
V: TRBV7-3; D: TRBD1; J: TRBJ2-7; size: NA; CDR3: CASSLTGGQGYEQYF; DNA: TGTGCCAGCAGCTTAACGGGGGGACAGGGCTACGAGCAGTACTTC
V: TRBV10-3; D: TRBD1; J: TRBJ2-7; size: NA; CDR3: CAIRLPGTGDEQYF; DNA: TGTGCCATCAGATTACCCGGGACAGGTGACGAGCAGTACTTC
V: TRBV7-9; D: TRBD1; J: TRBJ1-6; size: NA; CDR3: CASSLAVTGGNSPLHF; DNA: TGTGCCAGCAGCTTAGCGGTCACAGGGGGCAATTCACCCCTCCACTTT
V: TRBV7-8; D: NA; J: TRBJ2-7; size: NA; CDR3: CASSLHSGGTYEQYF; DNA: TGTGCCAGCAGCTTACACTCCGGGGGTACCTACGAGCAGTACTTC
V: TRBV28; D: NA; J: TRBJ1-5; size: NA; CDR3: CASSSDSINQPQHF; DNA: TGTGCCAGCAGCTCTGACAGCATCAATCAGCCCCAGCATTTT
V: TRBV4-2; D: NA; J: TRBJ1-5; size: NA; CDR3: CASSLKGGPAGPQHF; DNA: TGTGCCAGCAGCCTAAAAGGTGGTCCGGCGGGGCCCCAGCATTTT
V: TRBV27; D: NA; J: TRBJ2-5; size: NA; CDR3: CASSPQVAQETQYF; DNA: TGTGCCAGCAGCCCTCAGGTGGCCCAAGAGACCCAGTACTTC
V: TRBV4-3; D: TRBD2; J: TRBJ2-7; size: NA; CDR3: CASSQVRLAGYEQYF; DNA: TGCGCCAGCAGCCAAGTGAGACTAGCGGGATACGAGCAGTACTTC
V: TRBV7-9; D: NA; J: TRBJ1-2; size: NA; CDR3: CASSLADTSNYGYTF; DNA: TGTGCCAGCAGCTTAGCGGACACTTCTAACTATGGCTACACCTTC
V: TRBV28; D: NA; J: TRBJ1-3; size: NA; CDR3: CASSLSGFLSGNTIYF; DNA: TGTGCCAGCAGTTTATCAGGGTTCCTCTCTGGAAACACCATATATTTT
V: TRBV12-5; D: TRBD1; J: TRBJ2-7; size: few; CDR3: CASGRDSYYEQYF; DNA: TGTGCTAGTGGGAGGGACAGCTACTACGAGCAGTACTTC
V: TRBV4-3; D: TRBD2; J: TRBJ2-1; size: NA; CDR3: CASSQDRLAGYNEQFF; DNA: TGCGCCAGCAGCCAAGACAGGCTAGCGGGTTACAATGAGCAGTTCTTC
V: TRBV11-2; D: NA; J: TRBJ1-1; size: NA; CDR3: CASSLDYRGEAFF; DNA: TGTGCCAGCAGCTTAGATTATCGGGGTGAAGCTTTCTTT
V: TRBV5-4; D: NA; J: TRBJ2-1; size: NA; CDR3: CASSLGIDNEQFF; DNA: TGTGCCAGCAGCTTGGGTATAGACAATGAGCAGTTCTTC
V: TRBV6-5; D: TRBD1; J: TRBJ1-6; size: NA; CDR3: CASSSDRDSYSPLHF; DNA: TGTGCCAGCAGTTCTGACAGGGACTCTTATTCACCCCTCCACTTT